The 8 T cell receptor beta chains below all came from one sample that was sequenced in a study of T-cell memory formation after mild COVID-19. TCRdb fed the 5' RACE reads into MiXCR, producing one record per CDR3 protein. Among about 340,000 distinct CDR3 sequences, roughly 20% were seen once, and the ten largest hold about 12%. The specimen was PBMCs or a T cell subset sorted from them (not recorded which). The source of these receptors is an adult woman who had mild COVID-19 (a few samples of this study predate the infection). Cell type and time point are not known.

This sequence joins TRBV2 and TRBJ2-1; a weak D match, TRBD2 (6 bases). Trimming removed 10 bases from V and 12 bases from J, with 13 bases in between. This CDR3 has 10 amino acids. Germline-derived CDR1 and CDR2 are SNHLY and FYNNEI. For the CDR3, the DNA is TGTGCCACCGCCCCGCGGGGGCAGTTCTTC. This translates into CATAPRGQFF. The full variable domain, in which reference TRBV2 and TRBJ2-1 provide the parts outside the CDR3, is EPEVTQTPSHQVTQMGQEVILRCVPISNHLYFYWYRQILGQKVEFLVSFYNNEISEKSEIFDDQFSVERPDGSNFTLKIRSTKLEDSAMYFCATAPRGQFFGPGTRLTVL.

The V call is TRBV7-8, the J call TRBJ2-7; possibly TRBD2 for D (6 bases). This CDR3 is built from 12 residues. Trimming removed 0 bases from V and 6 bases from J, with 6 bases in between. The germline gives CDR1 SGHVS, CDR2 FQNEAQ. CDR3 DNA: TGTGCCAGCAGCTTAGCGGAGGGCGAGCAGTACTTC. The encoded protein is CASSLAEGEQYF.

This chain joins TRBV7-3 and TRBJ2-3, with D unclear. V was shortened by 5 bases and J by 0 bases, with 12 bases between the two germline ends. The CDR3 is made up of 15 amino acids. CDR1 SGHTA and CDR2 FQGTGA come from the germline V gene. This CDR3 reads CASSGDFRSTDTQYF. The CDR3 bases are TGTGCCAGCAGCGGGGATTTTAGAAGCACAGATACGCAGTATTTT.

This clonotype was seen only a few times. The J gene is TRBJ2-1, the V gene TRBV7-9, with D unresolved. Trimming shortened V by 5 bases and J by 6 bases, and 8 bases separated the two germline ends. The CDR3 is 12 residues long. Germline assignment: CDR1 SEHNR and CDR2 FQNEAQ (reference sequence). The CDR3 reads CASSLRSNEQFF. The CDR3 region has the DNA TGTGCCAGCAGCCTCCGGAGCAATGAGCAGTTCTTC.

The CDR3 nucleotides are TGCAGTGCTCTAAGGGGTGCGCGGGAGACCCAGTACTTC. Translation gives CSALRGARETQYF. The chain carries TRBV20-1 and TRBJ2-5, with a weak D call TRBD1 (5 bases). Trimming removed 5 bases at V and 5 bases at J, with 15 bases between. Germline V lookup: CDR1 DFQATT, CDR2 SNEGSKA (reference sequence). The CDR3 sequence is 13 residues long.

This clonotype was seen more than once but under ten times. The chain uses TRBV27 and TRBJ2-4; TRBD2 agrees at 7 bases. Unmatched junction bases numbered 10, after V lost 8 bases and J lost 6 bases. Germline V gene data show CDR1 as MNHEY and CDR2 as SMNVEV (reference sequence). The CDR3 contains 14 residues. CDR3 sequence: CASRISRGRNIQYF. CDR3 bases: TGTGCCAGCCGGATCTCACGCGGGAGAAACATTCAGTACTTC.

The rearrangement joins TRBV6-1 to TRBJ2-2, with D tentatively TRBD2 (6 bases). CDR3 length: 18 amino acids. Trimming cost V 4 bases and J 7 bases, with 25 bases left between them. Germline V gene lookup returns CDR1 MNHNS and CDR2 SASEGT. CDR3 sequence: CASSGPGGEAIWSGELFF. CDR3 DNA sequence: TGTGCCAGCAGTGGCCCGGGCGGGGAGGCCATTTGGAGCGGGGAGCTGTTTTTT.

The sample holds many counts of this clonotype. The rearrangement joins TRBV5-1 to TRBJ2-7; 14 positions agree with TRBD2. With 4 bases clipped from V and 5 bases from J, the junction kept 5 bases outside the gene matches. The length of the CDR3 is 15 residues. In germline, CDR1 is SGHRS, CDR2 YFSETQ. The CDR3 region is CASSPGTSGGNEQYF. In DNA form, the CDR3 reads TGCGCCAGCAGCCCCGGGACTAGCGGGGGAAACGAGCAGTACTTC.